This T cell receptor beta chain originates from a study of spatial heterogeneity in lung cancer (dated by TCRdb to about 2019). Describing the broader study: Donors were 65 to 85 patients with early-stage, untreated non-small cell lung cancer from the lung TRACERx cohort. Beta-chain transcripts were consistently detected in greater numbers than alpha-chain transcripts, which likely reflects a higher abundance of beta-chain transcripts. Follow-up PBMC samples were sequenced whenever available, and the median time to follow-up was roughly 2 years after resection. The study quantitatively compared TCR alpha and beta repertoires across multiple tumor regions, matched nontumor lung and blood in non-small cell lung cancer. Nonsynonymous mutation counts, determined by whole-exome sequencing of tumor tissue, were related to TCR repertoire features. At surgery, both alpha and beta chains were TCR-sequenced in some 220 tumor regions, approximately 64 matched nontumor lung samples and a few dozen PBMC samples. In the raw uncorrected reads, each unique combination of TCR and UMI appeared on average more than ten times.

Concerning this clonotype: Its binding antigen is unknown. No clone much larger than this one lies a single base away; base qualities are absent.

Library generation was performed with 5' RACE. TCRdb names NextSeq 500 as the instrument used. To allow correction of PCR and sequencing errors, the TCR library protocol tagged every TCR cDNA molecule with a unique molecular identifier. The study's processing was this. TCR identification, UMI-based error correction and CDR3 extraction were all carried out with Decombinator tools. TCRs above a frequency of 2 per 1,000, corresponding to the top 1% of the tumor frequency distribution, were defined as expanded. Renyi diversity was computed with the R vegan package after each repertoire had been subsampled 100 times to 5,000 TCRs. CDR3 similarity networks were constructed using string-kernel similarity of amino acid triplets, with links drawn between CDR3s whose pairwise similarity was above 0.82. TCRdb reanalyzed the raw reads on its own, using fastp at Q25 for trimming and MiXCR for clone calling, and kept in-frame beta chains. Rows merge per CDR3 protein into single entries with the most common DNA and genes. The authors' filters were not applied to this entry. The sample includes 95,000 to 130,000 distinct CDR3 sequences, with 12% observed a single time. Around 16% of the sample belongs to the ten largest clones.

The investigation overall reported the following: Confirming at a functional level the hypothesis that regional TCRs recognize regional mutations was considered to require additional single-cell paired TCR alpha and beta sequencing. Only approximately 13 patients were included in comparisons of baseline and follow-up blood repertoires. Ubiquitous expanded tumor TCRs were found in blood more often at tumor resection than at routine follow-up.

This specimen's time point label, per the study, means: blood at routine non-recurrence follow-up after resection. For TCR sequencing, whole RNA was extracted from tumor and nontumor lung tissue, or from cryopreserved PBMC samples, and no cell sorting was done. A patient was chosen for TCR sequencing only when enough RNA was available from at least two tumor regions. Via the germline V gene (reference sequence), CDR1 is DFQATT and CDR2 SNEGSKA. V is reduced by 5 bases and J by 6 bases, leaving a spacing of 6 bases between them. The CDR3 measures 10 amino acids from cysteine to phenylalanine. The read is trimmed to its CDR3 DNA, 30 bases read in frame from base 1.

This clonotype was sampled from a male donor with early-stage non-small cell lung cancer. The sequencing used PBMCs, collected at follow-up. The chain was built from TRBV20-1 and TRBJ2-3; the D gene assignment is ambiguous. The nucleotides read TGCAGTGCTTTCCGGGATACGCAGTATTTT. This codes for CSAFRDTQYF.